This T cell receptor beta chain stems from a study of monozygotic twins with cystic fibrosis. Notes on the study in general: Monozygotic CF twin pairs shared significantly more nucleotide-identical clonotypes than unrelated CF individuals did.

Only in-frame clones appear in the TCRdb table, and some are missing; sequencing was by immunoSEQ multiplex PCR. The data show under 20,000 clones, nearly 98% seen once. As regards this clone: The antigen is unknown.

The CDR3 spans 12 residues. Germline CDR1 is ENHRY and CDR2 is SYGVKD. The V gene lost 9 bases and the J gene lost 6 bases, with 15 bases spanning the gap. The sample was blood. The receptor comes from a woman in her 30s with cystic fibrosis. V and J are TRBV10-3 and TRBJ2-7; D ambiguous. In DNA form, the CDR3 reads TGTGCCATTGGCCCGGGCCCCTCCGAGCAGTACTTC. Translated: CAIGPGPSEQYF.